This TCR beta chain is from a study of blood T cell repertoires in COVID-19. Study background: Whether acute or convalescent, the COVID-19 samples came from the United States, Italy and Spain.

Which cohort a participant joined came from the clinical history participants gave. Exposed study participants had met a COVID-19 case within 2 weeks before entry. In the authors' workflow: Reference gene primers were amplified, and this amplification served to estimate nucleated cell counts. This table comes from immunoSEQ multiplex PCR, and its TCRdb copy is limited to in-frame clones, with some not included. V and J calls and clone size are those listed in that table; D and trimming were worked out from the DNA. This table has about 320,000 clones, less than 85% appearing once. Germline loops: CDR1 SGHRS, CDR2 YFSETQ. This CDR3 is 16 amino acids long. With 3 bases removed from V and 6 bases from J, the gap between germline ends came to 22 bases.

Sequences were obtained from PBMCs or T cells enriched from blood (not recorded which). The V and J genes are TRBV5-1 and TRBJ2-7, with a tentative D call TRBD2 (5 bases). The origin of this receptor is a woman aged 25 to 39 who had been exposed to COVID-19. For the CDR3, the DNA is TGCGCCAGCAGCTCTAAGGGATTCCGGGATGAAAGCGAGCAGTACTTC. This translates into CASSSKGFRDESEQYF.